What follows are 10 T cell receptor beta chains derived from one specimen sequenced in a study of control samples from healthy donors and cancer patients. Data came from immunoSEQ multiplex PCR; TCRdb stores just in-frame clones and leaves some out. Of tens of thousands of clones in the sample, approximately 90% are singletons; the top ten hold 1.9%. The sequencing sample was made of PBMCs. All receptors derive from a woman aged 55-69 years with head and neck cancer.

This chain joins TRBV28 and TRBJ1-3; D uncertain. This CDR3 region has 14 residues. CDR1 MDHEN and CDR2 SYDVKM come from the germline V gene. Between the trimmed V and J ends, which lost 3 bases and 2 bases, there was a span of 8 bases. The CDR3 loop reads CASSLAVPGNTIYF. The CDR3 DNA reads TGTGCCAGCAGTTTGGCCGTTCCTGGAAACACCATATATTTT.

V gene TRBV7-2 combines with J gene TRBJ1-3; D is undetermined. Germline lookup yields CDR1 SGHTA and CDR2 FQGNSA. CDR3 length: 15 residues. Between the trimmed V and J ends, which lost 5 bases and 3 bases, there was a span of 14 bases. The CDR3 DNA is TGTGCCAGCAGCGTTAGGCGGACGGATGGAAACACCATATATTTT. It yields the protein CASSVRRTDGNTIYF.

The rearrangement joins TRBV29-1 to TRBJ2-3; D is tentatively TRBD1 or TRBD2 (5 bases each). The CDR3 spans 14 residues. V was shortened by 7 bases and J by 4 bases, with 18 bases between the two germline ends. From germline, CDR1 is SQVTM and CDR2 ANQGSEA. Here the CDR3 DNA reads TGCAGCGCTGACAGCGGACGGCGGGCAGATACGCAGTATTTT. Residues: CSADSGRRADTQYF.

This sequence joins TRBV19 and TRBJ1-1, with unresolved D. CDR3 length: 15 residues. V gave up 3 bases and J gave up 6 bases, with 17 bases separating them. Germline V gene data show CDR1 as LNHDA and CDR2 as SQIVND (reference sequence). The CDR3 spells CASSIPGRDQAEAFF. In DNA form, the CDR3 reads TGTGCCAGTAGTATTCCGGGTCGGGATCAAGCTGAAGCTTTCTTT.

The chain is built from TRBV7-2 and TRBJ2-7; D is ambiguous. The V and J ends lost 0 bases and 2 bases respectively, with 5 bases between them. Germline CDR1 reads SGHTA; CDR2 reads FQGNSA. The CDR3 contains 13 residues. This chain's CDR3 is CASSLAMTYEQYF. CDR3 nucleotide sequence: TGTGCCAGCAGCTTAGCGATGACCTACGAGCAGTACTTC.

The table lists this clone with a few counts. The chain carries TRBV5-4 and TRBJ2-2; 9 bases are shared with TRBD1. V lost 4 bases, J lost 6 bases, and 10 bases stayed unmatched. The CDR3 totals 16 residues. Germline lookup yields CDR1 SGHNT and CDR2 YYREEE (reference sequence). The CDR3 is CASSPSRDREAGELFF. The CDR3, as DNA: TGTGCCAGCAGCCCTTCGCGGGACAGGGAGGCCGGGGAGCTGTTTTTT.

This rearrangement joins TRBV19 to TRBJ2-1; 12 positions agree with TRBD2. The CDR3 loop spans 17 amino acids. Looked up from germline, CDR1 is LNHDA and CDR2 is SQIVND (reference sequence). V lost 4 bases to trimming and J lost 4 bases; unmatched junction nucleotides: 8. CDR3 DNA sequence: TGTGCCAGTAGTACTCCGACTAGCGGGAGATCTTACAATGAGCAGTTCTTC. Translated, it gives CASSTPTSGRSYNEQFF.

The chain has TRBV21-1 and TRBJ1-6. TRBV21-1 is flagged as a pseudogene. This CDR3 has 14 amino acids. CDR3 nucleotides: TGTGCCAGGAGTAGCAGGGCGGGAAATTCACCCCTCCACTTT. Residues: CARSSRAGNSPLHF.

The CDR3 here is CATSRDLGTAEAFF. CDR3 sequence (DNA): TGTGCCACCAGCAGAGATCTGGGGACAGCTGAAGCTTTCTTT. The rearrangement joins TRBV15 to TRBJ1-1, with TRBD1 matching over 7 bases. CDR3 size: 14 residues. Per germline, CDR1 LNHNV and CDR2 YYDKDF (reference sequence). Unmatched junction bases numbered 4, after V lost 0 bases and J lost 6 bases.

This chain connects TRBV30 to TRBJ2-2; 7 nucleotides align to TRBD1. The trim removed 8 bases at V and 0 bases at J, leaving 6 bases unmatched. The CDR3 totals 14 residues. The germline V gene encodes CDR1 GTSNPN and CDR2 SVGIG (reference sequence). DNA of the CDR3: TGTGCCGGGCTCGACAGGGCGAACACCGGGGAGCTGTTTTTT. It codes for CAGLDRANTGELFF. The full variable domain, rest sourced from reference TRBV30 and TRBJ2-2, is SQTIHQWPATLVQPVGSPLSLECTVEGTSNPNLYWYRQAAGRGLQLLFYSVGIGQISSEVPQNLSASRPQDRQFILSSKKLLLSDSGFYLCAGLDRANTGELFFGEGSRLTVL.